These T cell receptor beta chains were read from a single sample in a study of shared clonotypes between healthy human individuals. Data came from immunoSEQ multiplex PCR; TCRdb stores just in-frame clones and leaves some out. The sample comprises 600,000 to 750,000 clones, around 90% of which are singletons, and 34% rests with the top ten. Sequenced: memory CD8+ T cells from PBMCs. These receptor sequences come from a man aged 18 to 30 in good health. Some clones in this sample may be carry-over from other donors' samples. The CDR3 runs from the conserved cysteine through the conserved F or W. The order of the fields is V gene, D gene, clone size, J gene, CDR3 DNA, CDR3 protein. The D gene is left open where the match is weak. Not all rows give a size; the values are once, few, many and, for expanded clones, a class.

V: TRBV5-1; D: TRBD2; size: .; J: TRBJ2-2; DNA: TGCGCCAGCAGCCTGGGACCAGCGGGAGGCTCCCGGTCCACCGGGGAGCTGTTTTTT; CDR3: CASSLGPAGGSRSTGELFF
V: TRBV2; D: .; size: .; J: TRBJ2-5; DNA: TGTGCCAGCAGCACCCGCGTCCAGGGACAAGAGACCCAGTACTTC; CDR3: CASSTRVQGQETQYF
V: TRBV2; D: TRBD1; size: medium-sized; J: TRBJ2-7; DNA: TGTGCCTGGTCTGGGACAGGGATCGACGAGCAGTACTTC; CDR3: CAWSGTGIDEQYF
V: TRBV29-1; D: .; size: .; J: TRBJ2-3; DNA: TGCAGCGTGGAGCTTATAGAGCAGTATTTT; CDR3: CSVELIEQYF
V: TRBV7-6; D: TRBD2; size: .; J: TRBJ2-1; DNA: TGTGCCAGCAGCCGGGGACTATCGTCCTACAATGAGCAGTTCTTC; CDR3: CASSRGLSSYNEQFF
V: TRBV6-5; D: TRBD2; size: .; J: TRBJ2-7; DNA: TGTGCCAGCAGTCCACGGACTAGCGGCTCCTACGAGCAGTACTTC; CDR3: CASSPRTSGSYEQYF
V: TRBV28; D: .; size: .; J: TRBJ1-4; DNA: TGTGCCAGCACGGGTGATAATGAAAAACTGTTTTTT; CDR3: CASTGDNEKLFF
V: TRBV4-1; D: TRBD1; size: .; J: TRBJ2-7; DNA: TGCGCCAGCAGCTACAGGGGGCACAGCGAGCAGTACTTC; CDR3: CASSYRGHSEQYF
V: TRBV11-2; D: .; size: once; J: TRBJ1-2; DNA: TGTGCCAGCAGCTCCTATCAAGGAGGGTACACCTTC; CDR3: CASSSYQGGYTF
V: TRBV29-1; D: TRBD1; size: .; J: TRBJ2-7; DNA: TGCAGCGCGACAGGGGCGTTGAGCTCCTACGAGCAGTACTTC; CDR3: CSATGALSSYEQYF
V: TRBV11-2; D: TRBD2; size: .; J: TRBJ2-7; DNA: TGTGCCAGCAGCTTAGGTCCTCCGGCTAGCGGGAGCTACGAGCAGTACTTC; CDR3: CASSLGPPASGSYEQYF
V: TRBV19; D: .; size: .; J: TRBJ1-2; DNA: TGTGCCAGTCGGGGTATTGATGAAGATGGCTACACCTTC; CDR3: CASRGIDEDGYTF
V: TRBV6-5; D: .; size: .; J: TRBJ2-5; DNA: TGTGCCAGCAGTTACTCCTCTAGCCCGGAGACCCAGTACTTC; CDR3: CASSYSSSPETQYF
V: TRBV7-2; D: .; size: .; J: TRBJ1-2; DNA: TGTGCCAGCAGCCCCCGGCTGGGGAACTATGGCTACGCCTTC; CDR3: CASSPRLGNYGYAF
V: TRBV11-2; D: .; size: .; J: TRBJ2-5; DNA: TGTGCCAGCAGCACGGACTGGCAAGAGACCCAGTACTTC; CDR3: CASSTDWQETQYF
V: TRBV5-1; D: TRBD2; size: .; J: TRBJ2-7; DNA: TGCGCCAGCACCTCAGGACTAGCGGGAGCCGGGGAGCAGTACTTC; CDR3: CASTSGLAGAGEQYF
V: TRBV6-1; D: .; size: .; J: TRBJ2-1; DNA: TGTGCCAGCAGGGAGGGGTCTGAGCAGTTCTTC; CDR3: CASREGSEQFF
V: TRBV11-2; D: .; size: .; J: TRBJ1-1; DNA: TGTGCCAGCAGCCACGGGACAAACTTGAACACTGAAGCTTTCTTT; CDR3: CASSHGTNLNTEAFF
V: TRBV7-9; D: .; size: .; J: TRBJ1-2; DNA: TGTGCCAGCAGCATCTTCAACAGTCAAGCTAACTATGGCTACACCTTC; CDR3: CASSIFNSQANYGYTF
V: TRBV11-2; D: .; size: .; J: TRBJ2-5; DNA: TGTGCCAGCAGCCTTGGGGCGCTGAGGGGAGAGACCCAGTACTTC; CDR3: CASSLGALRGETQYF
V: TRBV4-3; D: .; size: few; J: TRBJ2-7; DNA: TGCGCCAGCAGCCAAAGTCCTAGTCTTTCCTACGAGCAGTACTTC; CDR3: CASSQSPSLSYEQYF
V: TRBV5-1; D: .; size: .; J: TRBJ1-1; DNA: TGCGCCAGCAGCTTGGAGGATCCCCGGCCTAACACTGAAGCTTTCTTT; CDR3: CASSLEDPRPNTEAFF
V: TRBV21-1; D: .; size: once; J: TRBJ2-2; DNA: TGTGCCAGCAGCCCCCCCCCTTTAGCGCCGAACACCGGGGAGCTGTTTTTT; CDR3: CASSPPPLAPNTGELFF
V: TRBV28; D: TRBD2; size: .; J: TRBJ2-3; DNA: TGTGCCAGCAGTTTCTCAACCACCGGGACCGCCGGGACTAGCGTACCAGATACGCAGTATTTT; CDR3: CASSFSTTGTAGTSVPDTQYF
V: TRBV9; D: TRBD1; size: .; J: TRBJ2-7; DNA: TGTGCCAGCAGCGTAACGGGACAGGGGGGCTACGAGCAGTACTTC; CDR3: CASSVTGQGGYEQYF
V: TRBV9; D: .; size: .; J: TRBJ1-1; DNA: TGTGCCAGCAGCGTCCGGGGCGGTGAAGCTTTCTTT; CDR3: CASSVRGGEAFF
V: TRBV19; D: TRBD2; size: .; J: TRBJ2-1; DNA: TGTGCCAGTAGTACTCGCGGGGGAGGGGATGAGCAGTTCTTC; CDR3: CASSTRGGGDEQFF
V: TRBV29-1; D: .; size: .; J: TRBJ2-2; DNA: TGCAGCGTTTCAAGGCCGAACACCGGGGAGCTGTTTTTT; CDR3: CSVSRPNTGELFF
V: TRBV28; D: .; size: few; J: TRBJ1-5; DNA: TGTGCCAGCAGTTTTGGCAAGAATCAGCCCCAGCATTTT; CDR3: CASSFGKNQPQHF
V: TRBV23-1; D: TRBD2; size: .; J: TRBJ2-7; DNA: TGCGCCAGCAGTCGCGGGGTAGCGGGAGGAAGCTCCTACGAGCAGTACTTC; CDR3: CASSRGVAGGSSYEQYF
V: TRBV27; D: .; size: .; J: TRBJ2-3; DNA: TGTGCCAGCAGCGACAGGTTCTCCACAGATACGCAGTATTTT; CDR3: CASSDRFSTDTQYF
V: TRBV19; D: .; size: .; J: TRBJ2-1; DNA: TGTGCCAGTCAATTAGAGGCCTTTGGGGATGAGCAGTTCTTC; CDR3: CASQLEAFGDEQFF
V: TRBV7-9; D: .; size: .; J: TRBJ1-5; DNA: TGTGCCAGCAGCTTAGAGGGGAGAGATCAGCCCCAGCATTTT; CDR3: CASSLEGRDQPQHF
V: TRBV7-8; D: .; size: .; J: TRBJ2-7; DNA: TGTGCCAGCAGATCGGGGCCCGACGAGCAGTACTTC; CDR3: CASRSGPDEQYF
V: TRBV5-8; D: .; size: .; J: TRBJ1-2; DNA: TGTGCCAGCAGTCTTCATGGCTACACCTTC; CDR3: CASSLHGYTF
V: TRBV27; D: .; size: .; J: TRBJ2-3; DNA: TGTGCCAGCAGTTTCGCTTTTGCAGATACGCAGTATTTT; CDR3: CASSFAFADTQYF
V: TRBV5-6; D: .; size: .; J: TRBJ2-7; DNA: TGTGCCAGCAGCTTAGGCCCGAGCTCCTACGAGCAGTACTTC; CDR3: CASSLGPSSYEQYF
V: TRBV6-1; D: TRBD2; size: .; J: TRBJ2-7; DNA: TGTGCCAGCATAGGACTAGACTACGAGCAGTACTTC; CDR3: CASIGLDYEQYF
V: TRBV5-6; D: TRBD2; size: .; J: TRBJ2-5; DNA: TGTGCCAGCAGACCAGCGGGGTTGAAGACCCAGTACTTC; CDR3: CASRPAGLKTQYF
V: TRBV20-1; D: .; size: .; J: TRBJ1-2; DNA: TGCAGTGCTAGAGATAAACCGGGCTACACCTTC; CDR3: CSARDKPGYTF
V: TRBV2; D: .; size: .; J: TRBJ2-7; DNA: TGTGCCAGCAGTGAGGGGAGGCTCTCCTACGAGCAGTACTTC; CDR3: CASSEGRLSYEQYF
V: TRBV27; D: .; size: .; J: TRBJ2-7; DNA: TGTGCCAGCAGTGCAGGGCGCTACGAGCAGTACTTC; CDR3: CASSAGRYEQYF
V: TRBV27; D: .; size: .; J: TRBJ2-7; DNA: TGTGCCAGCAGTTTGCTAGCGTCCCTACCCTCCTACGAGCAGTACTTC; CDR3: CASSLLASLPSYEQYF
V: TRBV7-9; D: .; size: few; J: TRBJ2-7; DNA: TGTGCCAGCAGCTTAACCTACGAGCAGTACTTC; CDR3: CASSLTYEQYF
V: TRBV18; D: .; size: .; J: TRBJ1-2; DNA: TGTGCCAGCTCACTGTCGGGACGAACGAACTATGGCTACACCTTC; CDR3: CASSLSGRTNYGYTF
V: TRBV9; D: TRBD2; size: once; J: TRBJ2-7; DNA: TGTGCCAGCAGCTTGGGACTAGCGGGAGGGCCCTACGAGCAGTACTTC; CDR3: CASSLGLAGGPYEQYF
V: TRBV27; D: .; size: .; J: TRBJ2-3; DNA: TGTGCCAGCTCCTACAGGGTCGGTACAGATACGCAGTATTTT; CDR3: CASSYRVGTDTQYF
V: TRBV11-2; D: .; size: .; J: TRBJ2-2; DNA: TGTGCCAGCACTCGGGACACCGGGGAGCTGTTTTTT; CDR3: CASTRDTGELFF
V: TRBV7-6; D: TRBD2; size: .; J: TRBJ2-2; DNA: TGTGCCAGCAGCGGGGGACTAGCGGGACGGACCGGGGAGCTGTTTTTT; CDR3: CASSGGLAGRTGELFF
V: TRBV4-3; D: .; size: .; J: TRBJ2-2; DNA: TGCGCCAGCAGCCAGGATTTATCCGGGGAGCTGTTTTTT; CDR3: CASSQDLSGELFF
V: TRBV27; D: .; size: .; J: TRBJ2-4; DNA: TGTGCCAGCAGTTTAGGCAGGGACCAAAACATTCAGTACTTC; CDR3: CASSLGRDQNIQYF